This T cell receptor beta chain was documented in a study of cytomegalovirus exposure and HLA in healthy donors. Looked up from germline, CDR1 is SGHTS and CDR2 is YDEGEE. J lost 4 bases, V lost 0 bases, and 0 bases had no gene match. CDR3 length equals 13 residues. Assay used: immunoSEQ multiplex PCR; TCRdb lists only in-frame clones, some missing. In the table there are under 200,000 clones, roughly 90% of which are singletons. The sequence was collected from a woman aged 18-29 years in good health and CMV-seropositive. This chain links TRBV5-8 with TRBJ2-5; TRBD2 matches at 7 bases. Sequencing was done on a sample of PBMCs. As DNA, the CDR3 is TGTGCCAGCAGCTTGGGGACTAGAGAGACCCAGTACTTC. It encodes CASSLGTRETQYF.